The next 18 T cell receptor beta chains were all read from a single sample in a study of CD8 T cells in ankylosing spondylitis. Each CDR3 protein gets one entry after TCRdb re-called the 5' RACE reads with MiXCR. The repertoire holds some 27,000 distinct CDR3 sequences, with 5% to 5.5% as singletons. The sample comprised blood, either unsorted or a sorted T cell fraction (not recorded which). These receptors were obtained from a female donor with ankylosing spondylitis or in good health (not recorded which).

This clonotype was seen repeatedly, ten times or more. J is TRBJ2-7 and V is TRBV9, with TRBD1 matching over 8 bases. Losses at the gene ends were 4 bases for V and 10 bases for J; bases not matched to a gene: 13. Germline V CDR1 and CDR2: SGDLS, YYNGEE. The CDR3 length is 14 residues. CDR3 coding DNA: TGTGCCAGCAGCCCCAGGACAGGGTCAAATTTTCAGTACTTC. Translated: CASSPRTGSNFQYF.

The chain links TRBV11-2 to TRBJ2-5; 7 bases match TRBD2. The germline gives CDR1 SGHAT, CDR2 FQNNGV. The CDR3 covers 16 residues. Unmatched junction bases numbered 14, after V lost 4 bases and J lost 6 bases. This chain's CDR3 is CASSSHRLAVTQTQYF. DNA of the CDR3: TGTGCCAGCAGCTCCCACCGTCTAGCGGTCACGCAGACCCAGTACTTC.

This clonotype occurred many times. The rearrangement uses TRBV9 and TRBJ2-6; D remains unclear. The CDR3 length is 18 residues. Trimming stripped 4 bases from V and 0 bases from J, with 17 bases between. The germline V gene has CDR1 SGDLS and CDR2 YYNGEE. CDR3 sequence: CASSPRGYATSGANVLTF. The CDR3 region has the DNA TGTGCCAGCAGCCCCCGAGGATACGCCACCTCTGGGGCCAACGTCCTGACTTTC.

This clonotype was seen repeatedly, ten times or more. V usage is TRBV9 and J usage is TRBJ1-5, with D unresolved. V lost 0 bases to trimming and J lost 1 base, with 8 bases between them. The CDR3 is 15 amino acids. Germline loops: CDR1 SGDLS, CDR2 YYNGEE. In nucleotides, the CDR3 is TGTGCCAGCAGCGTAGGCGGGGAAAGCAATCAGCCCCAGCATTTT. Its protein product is CASSVGGESNQPQHF.

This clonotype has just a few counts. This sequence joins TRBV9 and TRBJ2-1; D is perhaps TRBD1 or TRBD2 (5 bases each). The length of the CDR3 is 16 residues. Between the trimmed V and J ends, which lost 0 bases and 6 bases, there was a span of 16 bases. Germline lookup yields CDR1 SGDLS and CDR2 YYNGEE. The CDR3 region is CASSVVGGTSGNEQFF. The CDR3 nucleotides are TGTGCCAGCAGCGTAGTTGGGGGAACCTCGGGCAATGAGCAGTTCTTC.

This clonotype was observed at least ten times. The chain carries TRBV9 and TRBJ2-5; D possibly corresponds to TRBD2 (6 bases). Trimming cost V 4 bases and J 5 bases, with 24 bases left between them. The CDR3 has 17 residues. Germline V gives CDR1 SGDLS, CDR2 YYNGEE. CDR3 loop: CASSPRLMGSGGETQYF. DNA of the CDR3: TGTGCCAGCAGCCCCCGGTTGATGGGTTCCGGAGGGGAGACCCAGTACTTC.

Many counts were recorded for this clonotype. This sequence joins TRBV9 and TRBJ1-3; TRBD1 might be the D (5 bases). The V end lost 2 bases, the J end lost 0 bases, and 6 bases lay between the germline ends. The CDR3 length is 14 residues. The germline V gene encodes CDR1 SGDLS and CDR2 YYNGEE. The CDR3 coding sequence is TGTGCCAGCAGCGTCCAGGGCTCTGGAAACACCATATATTTT. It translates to CASSVQGSGNTIYF. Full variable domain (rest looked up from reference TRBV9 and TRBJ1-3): DSGVTQTPKHLITATGQRVTLRCSPRSGDLSVYWYQQSLDQGLQFLIQYYNGEERAKGNILERFSAQQFPDLHSELNLSSLELGDSALYFCASSVQGSGNTIYFGEGSWLTVV.

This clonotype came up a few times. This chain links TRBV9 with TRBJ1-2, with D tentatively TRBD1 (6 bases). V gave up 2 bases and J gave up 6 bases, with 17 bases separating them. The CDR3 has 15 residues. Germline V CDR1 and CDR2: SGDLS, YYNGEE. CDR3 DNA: TGTGCCAGCAGCGTTTCCGGACAGTGGCGTGATGGCTACACCTTC. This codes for CASSVSGQWRDGYTF.

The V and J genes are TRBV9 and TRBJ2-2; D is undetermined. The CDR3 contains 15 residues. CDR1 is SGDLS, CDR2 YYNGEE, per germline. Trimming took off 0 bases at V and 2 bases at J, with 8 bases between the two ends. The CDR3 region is CASSVAVINTGELFF. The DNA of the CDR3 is TGTGCCAGCAGCGTAGCCGTCATAAACACCGGGGAGCTGTTTTTT. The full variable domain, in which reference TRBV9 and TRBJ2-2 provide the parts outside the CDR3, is DSGVTQTPKHLITATGQRVTLRCSPRSGDLSVYWYQQSLDQGLQFLIQYYNGEERAKGNILERFSAQQFPDLHSELNLSSLELGDSALYFCASSVAVINTGELFFGEGSRLTVL.

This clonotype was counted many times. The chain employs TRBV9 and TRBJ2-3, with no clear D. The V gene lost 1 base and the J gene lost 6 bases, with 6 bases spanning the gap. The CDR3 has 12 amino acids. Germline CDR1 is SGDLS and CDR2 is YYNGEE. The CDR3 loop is CASSVTTDTQYF. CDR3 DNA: TGTGCCAGCAGCGTAACTACGGATACGCAGTATTTT.

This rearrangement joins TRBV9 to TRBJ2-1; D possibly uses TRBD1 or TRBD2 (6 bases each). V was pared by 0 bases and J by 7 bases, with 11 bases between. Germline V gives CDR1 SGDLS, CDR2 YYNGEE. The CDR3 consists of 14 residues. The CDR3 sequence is CASSVAGATNEQFF. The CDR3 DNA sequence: TGTGCCAGCAGCGTAGCGGGGGCCACGAATGAGCAGTTCTTC.

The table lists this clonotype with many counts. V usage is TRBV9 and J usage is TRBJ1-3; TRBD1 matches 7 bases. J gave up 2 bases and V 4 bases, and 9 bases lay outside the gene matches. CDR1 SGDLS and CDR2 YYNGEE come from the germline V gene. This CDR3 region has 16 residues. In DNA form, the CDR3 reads TGTGCCAGCAGCCCAGGCGGACAGGACGCTGGAAACACCATATATTTT. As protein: CASSPGGQDAGNTIYF.

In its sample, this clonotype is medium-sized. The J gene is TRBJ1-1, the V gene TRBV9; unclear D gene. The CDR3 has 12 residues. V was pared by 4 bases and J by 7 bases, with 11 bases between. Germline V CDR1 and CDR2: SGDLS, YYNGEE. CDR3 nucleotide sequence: TGTGCCAGCAGCCAAGGAAGAGGTGAAGCTTTCTTT. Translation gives CASSQGRGEAFF.

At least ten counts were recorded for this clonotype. The CDR3 loop is CASSVRTSGHNEQFF. The CDR3 DNA follows: TGTGCCAGCAGTGTGAGGACTAGCGGGCATAATGAGCAGTTCTTC. The rearrangement links TRBV9 to TRBJ2-1, with 11 nucleotides matching TRBD2. CDR3 length: 15 amino acids. CDR1 and CDR2 (germline): SGDLS, YYNGEE. V lost 5 bases, J lost 7 bases, and 8 bases stayed unmatched.

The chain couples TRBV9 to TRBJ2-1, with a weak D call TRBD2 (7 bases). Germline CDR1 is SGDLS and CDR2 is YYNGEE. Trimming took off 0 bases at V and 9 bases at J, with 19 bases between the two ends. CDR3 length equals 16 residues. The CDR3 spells CASSVVGGATGGEQFF. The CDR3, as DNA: TGTGCCAGCAGCGTAGTTGGGGGGGCCACTGGGGGTGAGCAGTTCTTC.

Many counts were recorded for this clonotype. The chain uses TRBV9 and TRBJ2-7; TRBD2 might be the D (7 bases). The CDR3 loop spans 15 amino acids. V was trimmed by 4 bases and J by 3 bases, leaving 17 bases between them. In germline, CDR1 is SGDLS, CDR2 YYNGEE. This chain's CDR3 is CASSPSGQGIYEQYF. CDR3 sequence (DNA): TGTGCCAGCAGCCCTAGCGGTCAGGGGATCTACGAGCAGTACTTC.

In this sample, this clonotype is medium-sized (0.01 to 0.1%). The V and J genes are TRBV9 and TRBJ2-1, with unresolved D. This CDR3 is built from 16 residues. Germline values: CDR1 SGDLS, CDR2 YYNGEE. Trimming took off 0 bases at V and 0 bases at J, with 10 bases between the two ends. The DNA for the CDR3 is TGTGCCAGCAGCGTAGGGTCCCCGAGCTCCTACAATGAGCAGTTCTTC. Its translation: CASSVGSPSSYNEQFF. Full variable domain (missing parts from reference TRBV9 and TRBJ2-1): DSGVTQTPKHLITATGQRVTLRCSPRSGDLSVYWYQQSLDQGLQFLIQYYNGEERAKGNILERFSAQQFPDLHSELNLSSLELGDSALYFCASSVGSPSSYNEQFFGPGTRLTVL.

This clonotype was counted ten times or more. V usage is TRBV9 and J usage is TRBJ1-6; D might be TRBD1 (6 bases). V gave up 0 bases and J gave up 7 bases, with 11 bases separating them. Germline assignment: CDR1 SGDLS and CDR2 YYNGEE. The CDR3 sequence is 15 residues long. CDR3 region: CASSVEGQVNSPLHF. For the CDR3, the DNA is TGTGCCAGCAGCGTAGAGGGACAAGTAAATTCACCCCTCCACTTT. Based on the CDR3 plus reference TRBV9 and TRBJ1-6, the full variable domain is DSGVTQTPKHLITATGQRVTLRCSPRSGDLSVYWYQQSLDQGLQFLIQYYNGEERAKGNILERFSAQQFPDLHSELNLSSLELGDSALYFCASSVEGQVNSPLHFGNGTRLTVT.